A selection of T cell receptor beta chains follows, all from one sample in a study of tumor-infiltrating lymphocytes in localized non-small cell lung cancer. Here immunoSEQ multiplex PCR was the method, and the copy in TCRdb shows in-frame clones only, minus some. The sample gives 15,000 or so clones, approximately 85% of which show up once; 3.7% is in the top ten. Sequencing input: uninvolved lung tissue not adjacent to the tumor. The receptors were sampled from a human donor with non-small cell lung cancer. Both conserved end residues are part of each CDR3. The D gene is left open where the match is weak. Expanded clones are given a class, and other clones once, few, many or no size at all.

>TRBJ1-5|TRBV4-1|-|-
TGCGCCAGCAGCCAAGATTGGCGCCTGGGCAATCAGCCCCAGCATTTT
CASSQDWRLGNQPQHF
>TRBJ1-3|TRBV30|-|-
TGTGCCTGGGGGGGTTCTGGAAACACCATATATTTT
CAWGGSGNTIYF
>TRBJ2-5|TRBV6-4|-|TRBD2
TGTGCCAGCAGTCCCGAAGCGGGAGGGCCAGAGACCCAGTACTTC
CASSPEAGGPETQYF
>TRBJ2-2|TRBV2|-|TRBD1
TGTGCCAGCGGGGAGGGACAGGGAGAGCACACCGGGGAGCTGTTTTTT
CASGEGQGEHTGELFF
>TRBJ1-2|TRBV2|-|-
TGTGCCAGCAGGACGGGTATAAACTATGGCTACACCTTC
CASRTGINYGYTF
>TRBJ2-2|TRBV5-4|-|-
TGTGCCAGCAGCTTAAGGCAGGGAACCGGGGAGCTGTTTTTT
CASSLRQGTGELFF
>TRBJ1-1|TRBV29-1|-|-
TGCAGCGTTTATCTAGGGACGGGAGCTTTCTTT
CSVYLGTGAFF
>TRBJ1-2|TRBV29-1|-|-
TGCAGCGTCGGGGACGACTATGGCTACACCTTC
CSVGDDYGYTF
>TRBJ1-5|TRBV7-9|-|-
TGTGCCAGCAGCTTGGGCTTTCAGCCCCAGCATTTT
CASSLGFQPQHF
>TRBJ2-7|TRBV5-1|once|-
TGCGCCAGCAGCTTGGGGACAACCACCTACGAGCAGTACTTC
CASSLGTTTYEQYF
>TRBJ2-7|TRBV2|-|-
TGTGCCAGCAGTGAGGCTCTGGGGCGGTCATTCAACGAGCAGTACTTC
CASSEALGRSFNEQYF
>TRBJ1-5|TRBV6-5|-|-
TGTGCCAGCAGTTCCTCAGACGGCGGGGGTCAGCCCCAGCATTTT
CASSSSDGGGQPQHF
>TRBJ1-1|TRBV18|-|-
TGTGCCAGCTCACCACCGGATGGAAGAAAAGCTTTCTTT
CASSPPDGRKAFF
>TRBJ2-6|TRBV2|-|-
TGTGCCGACCGGGACAGGGCCAACGTCCTGACTTTC
CADRDRANVLTF
>TRBJ1-4|TRBV5-6|-|-
TGTGCCAGCAGCTTGATGAGCGGGGGGGGTGAAAAACTGTTTTTT
CASSLMSGGGEKLFF
>TRBJ1-1|TRBV9|-|TRBD1
TGTGCCAGCAGCGTAGGAGGACAGGGATCCACTGAAGCTTTCTTT
CASSVGGQGSTEAFF
>TRBJ1-5|TRBV7-8|-|TRBD1
TGTGCCAGCAGCTTAGCTGGGACAGGGACGCAGCCCCAGCATTTT
CASSLAGTGTQPQHF
>TRBJ1-1|TRBV5-1|-|TRBD1
TGCGCCAGCAGCTTGGCCGGGACAGTGAACACTGAAGCTTTCTTT
CASSLAGTVNTEAFF
>TRBJ2-3|TRBV20-1|-|-
TGCAGGGCCGTTTCCACAGATACGCAGTATTTT
CRAVSTDTQYF
>TRBJ2-6|TRBV30|-|-
TGTGCCTGGAGCCCGGGTGGGGCCAACGTCCTGACTTTC
CAWSPGGANVLTF
>TRBJ2-1|TRBV6-6|-|TRBD2
TGTGCCAGCAGGTCCGAGGCGGGGGGGAAAAATGAGCAGTTCTTC
CASRSEAGGKNEQFF
>TRBJ2-3|TRBV9|-|-
TGTGCCAGCAGCTTACTTGGACAGAACGCAGATACGCAGTATTTT
CASSLLGQNADTQYF
>TRBJ2-7|TRBV2|-|-
TGTGCCAGCGGGGGTTTCTACGAGCAGTACTTC
CASGGFYEQYF
>TRBJ2-7|TRBV14|-|-
TGTGCCAGCAGCCAAGGGATAGGGGCTTTCTACGAGCAGTACTTC
CASSQGIGAFYEQYF
>TRBJ1-1|TRBV6-1|-|-
TGTGCCAGCAGTGAGTCGGGGCGCACTGAAGCTTTCTTT
CASSESGRTEAFF
>TRBJ2-5|TRBV11-2|few|TRBD2
TGTGCCAGCAGCCCGGGGACTAGCGGGAGCTGGGAGACCCAGTACTTC
CASSPGTSGSWETQYF
>TRBJ1-5|TRBV2|-|TRBD1
TGTGCCGGGGCCGGGACAGGGAATCAGCCCCAGCATTTT
CAGAGTGNQPQHF
>TRBJ1-6|TRBV28|-|TRBD1
TGTGCCAGCACCTCAGGAGGGGGCTCATTTAATTCACCCCTCCACTTT
CASTSGGGSFNSPLHF
>TRBJ2-5|TRBV5-1|-|TRBD1
TGCGCCAGCAGCTTTACTTGGACAGGGGGGAACGAGACCCAGTACTTC
CASSFTWTGGNETQYF
>TRBJ2-7|TRBV2|-|-
TGTGCCAGCAGTCCCTTAGGGGGCGGGGAAATCTACGAGCAGTACTTC
CASSPLGGGEIYEQYF
>TRBJ1-1|TRBV28|-|-
TGTGCCAGCAGTTTAGGACATCTGAACACTGAAGCTTTCTTT
CASSLGHLNTEAFF
>TRBJ1-4|TRBV4-2|-|-
TGTGCCAGCAGCCAAACGACAGACCACCTCGAAAAACTGTTTTTT
CASSQTTDHLEKLFF
>TRBJ2-7|TRBV30|once|TRBD2
TGTGCCTGGACCCCGGGGGGTTACGAGCAGTACTTC
CAWTPGGYEQYF
>TRBJ2-3|TRBV18|once|TRBD1
TGTGCCAGCTCACGAACCGGGACAGACATTGGCACAGATACGCAGTATTTT
CASSRTGTDIGTDTQYF
>TRBJ2-2|TRBV7-8|-|-
TGTGCCAGCAGCGGACTACAGGGGATCACCGGGGAGCTGTTTTTT
CASSGLQGITGELFF
>TRBJ2-2|TRBV30|-|-
TGTGCCTCGAGGGGACAAAGCACCGGGGAGCTGTTTTTT
CASRGQSTGELFF
>TRBJ2-2|TRBV6-5|-|-
TGTGCCAGCAGTTATGCGTATCTGGCCGGGGAGCTGTTTTTT
CASSYAYLAGELFF
>TRBJ2-5|TRBV6-5|-|-
TGTGCCAGCAGTACGGGGGCCGAAGGGACCCAGTACTTC
CASSTGAEGTQYF
>TRBJ1-3|TRBV6-5|-|-
TGTGCCAGCAGTCCCGGACGCGGAAACACCATATATTTT
CASSPGRGNTIYF
>TRBJ2-3|TRBV5-6|few|TRBD2
TGTGCCAGCAGCGCCCTCTCCGGGGCTAGCGGGAGGGACGCAGATACGCAGTATTTT
CASSALSGASGRDADTQYF
>TRBJ2-1|TRBV2|once|TRBD2
TGTGCCAGCAGTGACAGCGCGGGAGGGCGGTACAATGAGCAGTTCTTC
CASSDSAGGRYNEQFF